Following are 8 T cell receptor beta chains from one sample sequenced in a study of long-term antiretroviral therapy in people with HIV. Samples were assayed with immunoSEQ v3.0 at survey level. The repertoire was sequenced with immunoSEQ multiplex PCR; TCRdb's copy has only in-frame clones and lacks some. In the table there are tens of thousands of clones, roughly 82% of which are singletons. Specimen: unsorted PBMCs, collected 0.3 years after starting antiretroviral therapy. The receptors derive from a man aged 50-59 years with HIV.

This clone was observed a single time. The V call is TRBV5-4, the J call TRBJ1-1; TRBD1 aligns across 7 bases. The CDR3 totals 11 residues. Germline CDR1 reads SGHNT; CDR2 reads YYREEE (reference sequence). J gave up 8 bases and V 2 bases, and 0 bases lay outside the gene matches. The CDR3 region has the DNA TGTGCCAGCAGCTTACAGGGGGAAGCTTTCTTT. This gives the protein CASSLQGEAFF.

The chain has TRBV11-3 and TRBJ1-1; D call uncertain. Trimming took 5 bases from V and 2 from J, leaving 9 bases between them. From germline, CDR1 is SGHNT and CDR2 YENEEA. This CDR3 comprises 13 residues. CDR3 sequence reads: CASSPRGNTEAFF. For the CDR3, the DNA is TGTGCCAGCAGCCCCCGGGGAAACACTGAAGCTTTCTTT.

The V call is TRBV9, the J call TRBJ2-7, with TRBD2 as a possible D gene (7 bases). There are 13 residues in the CDR3. V lost 2 bases to trimming and J lost 5 bases, with 11 bases between them. Germline CDR1 reads SGDLS; CDR2 reads YYNGEE. CDR3 region: CASSVGGLDEQYF. The CDR3 DNA is TGTGCCAGCAGCGTCGGGGGGCTTGACGAGCAGTACTTC.

This chain joins TRBV28 and TRBJ1-2; D call uncertain. The germline CDR1 and CDR2 sequences are MDHEN and SYDVKM. The CDR3 is 16 amino acids. Trimming pared 3 bases from V and 0 bases from J, leaving 14 bases between. CDR3 nucleotides: TGTGCCAGCAGTTTGGCCCGGGCAGATCCTAACTATGGCTACACCTTC. It translates to CASSLARADPNYGYTF.

This clone has only a few counts. This chain uses TRBV5-8 with TRBJ1-2; D is unresolved. The V gene lost 0 bases and the J gene lost 0 bases, with 6 bases spanning the gap. The CDR3 consists of 14 residues. Germline-derived CDR1 and CDR2 are SGHTS and YDEGEE. The CDR3 DNA is TGTGCCAGCAGCTTGGACGGATCTAACTATGGCTACACCTTC. As protein: CASSLDGSNYGYTF.

J is TRBJ1-1 and V is TRBV28; D gene unclear. Per the germline V gene, CDR1 is MDHEN and CDR2 is SYDVKM. CDR3 size: 13 residues. Trimming took 5 bases from V and 5 from J, leaving 12 bases between them. The CDR3 nucleotides read TGTGCCAGCAGTCCCAAAGCTCCGACTGAAGCTTTCTTT. Translation gives CASSPKAPTEAFF.

This sequence joins TRBV12-5 and TRBJ2-5, with TRBD1 matching 7 bases. The J segment lost 3 bases and the V segment lost 5 bases, leaving 6 bases of the junction unmatched. The length of the CDR3 is 14 residues. Germline lookup yields CDR1 LGHNT and CDR2 FRNRAP. The CDR3 reads CASGIEGAKETQYF. Written as DNA, the CDR3 is TGTGCTAGTGGTATCGAGGGGGCTAAAGAGACCCAGTACTTC.

This clone has a handful of counts. J is TRBJ2-7 and V is TRBV5-6, with D maybe TRBD1 (6 bases). V was shortened by 0 bases and J by 6 bases, with 13 bases between the two germline ends. Germline-derived CDR1 and CDR2 are SGHDT and YYEEEE. This CDR3 comprises 14 residues. CDR3 sequence reads: CASSLETGQGEQYF. Here the CDR3 DNA reads TGTGCCAGCAGCTTGGAGACAGGTCAAGGCGAGCAGTACTTC.